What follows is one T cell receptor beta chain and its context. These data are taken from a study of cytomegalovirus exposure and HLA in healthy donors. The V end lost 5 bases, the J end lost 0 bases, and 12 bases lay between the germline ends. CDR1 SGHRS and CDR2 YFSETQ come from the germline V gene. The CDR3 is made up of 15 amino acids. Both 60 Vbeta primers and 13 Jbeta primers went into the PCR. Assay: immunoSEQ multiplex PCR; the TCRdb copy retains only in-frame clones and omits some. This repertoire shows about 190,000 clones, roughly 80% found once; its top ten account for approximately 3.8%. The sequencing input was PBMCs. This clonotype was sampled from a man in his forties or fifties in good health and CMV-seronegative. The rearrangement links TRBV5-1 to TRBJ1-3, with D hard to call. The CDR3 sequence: CASSLTAPSGNTIYF. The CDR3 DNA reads TGCGCCAGCAGTCTTACAGCCCCCTCTGGAAACACCATATATTTT. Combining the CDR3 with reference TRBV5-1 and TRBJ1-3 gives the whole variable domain KAGVTQTPRYLIKTRGQQVTLSCSPISGHRSVSWYQQTPGQGLQFLFEYFSETQRNKGNFPGRFSGRQFSNSRSEMNVSTLELGDSALYLCASSLTAPSGNTIYFGEGSWLTVV.